One sample yielded the 26 T cell receptor beta chains listed below, sequenced in a study of post-analysis software for immune sequencing data. Included in the TCR beta cDNA libraries were unique molecular identifiers. MiXCR, run by TCRdb on the PCR reads, gives a single entry per CDR3 protein. The table has hundreds of thousands of distinct CDR3 sequences, 25% to 30% seen once; the top ten hold roughly 0.54%. No antigens are known for them. Study-wide results and caveats: Higher frequency in patients than in controls was seen for about five TRBV segments, with TRBV5-6, TRBV5-1 and TRBV20-1 among them.

The specimen was blood. The receptors derive from a girl under 18 with multiple sclerosis.

The genes are TRBV7-2 and TRBJ2-7; 8 bases are a match to TRBD1. CDR3 length: 14 residues. Germline CDR1 reads SGHTA; CDR2 reads FQGNSA. Losses at the gene ends were 7 bases for V and 4 bases for J; bases not matched to a gene: 9. The DNA for the CDR3 is TGTGCCAGCACCCAGGACAGGGCCCAGTACGAGCAGTACTTC. It specifies CASTQDRAQYEQYF.

As to this clonotype: A read error may account for a junction end that differs from germline. The chain has TRBV6-5 and TRBJ1-4, with D uncertain. The germline gives CDR1 MNHEY, CDR2 SVGAGI. CDR3 length: 15 residues. The DNA for the CDR3 is TGTGCCAGCAGTTCCGGAGGGCGCTTCTATGAAAAACGGTTTTTT. Encoded protein: CASSSGGRFYEKRFF.

V and J are TRBV7-2 and TRBJ1-1; 9 bases align to TRBD1. Unmatched junction bases numbered 13, after V lost 5 bases and J lost 0 bases. The germline gives CDR1 SGHTA, CDR2 FQGNSA. This CDR3 has 18 amino acids. As DNA, the CDR3 is TGTGCCAGCAGCAATACGACGCGACGGGACAGGGTGAACACTGAAGCTTTCTTT. Its translation is CASSNTTRRDRVNTEAFF. The variable domain in full, with the rest retrieved from reference TRBV7-2 and TRBJ1-1, is GAGVSQSPSNKVTEKGKDVELRCDPISGHTALYWYRQSLGQGLEFLIYFQGNSAPDKSGLPSDRFSAERTGGSVSTLTIQRTQQEDSAVYLCASSNTTRRDRVNTEAFFGQGTRLTVV.

In its sample, this clonotype was seen a few times. The chain uses TRBV29-1 and TRBJ2-1, with 13 bases fitting TRBD2. V lost 6 bases, J lost 1 base, and 3 bases stayed unmatched. Per the germline V gene, CDR1 is SQVTM and CDR2 is ANQGSEA. The CDR3 contains 15 residues. DNA of the CDR3: TGCAGCGTGACTAGCGGGAGGAGATCCTACAATGAGCAGTTCTTC. Protein sequence: CSVTSGRRSYNEQFF.

The table lists this clonotype with a few counts. J is TRBJ2-3 and V is TRBV18, with TRBD1 matching over 9 bases. V trimming: 4 bases; J trimming: 4 bases; junction bases outside the gene matches: 12. In germline, CDR1 is KGHSH, CDR2 LQKENI. The CDR3 has 17 residues. The CDR3 nucleotides read TGTGCCAGCTCACGCAACAGGGGGCTCCCAACCCCAGATACGCAGTATTTT. Translated, it gives CASSRNRGLPTPDTQYF.

The rearrangement joins TRBV6-6 to TRBJ1-2, with D uncertain. Per germline, CDR1 MNHNY and CDR2 SVGAGI (reference sequence). The CDR3 spans 13 residues. V lost 5 bases and J lost 7, with 14 bases in between. In nucleotides, the CDR3 is TGTGCCAGCAGTCCCCCCGGGGTGAGTGGCTACACCTTC. Its protein is CASSPPGVSGYTF.

This clonotype was detected many times. The chain uses TRBV12-3 or TRBV12-4 and TRBJ2-5, with 8 bases matching TRBD2. Trimming removed 6 bases from V and 3 bases from J; junction bases left unmatched: 6. This CDR3 is built from 14 residues. The chain's CDR3 is CASRYTAGEETQYF. The CDR3 bases are TGTGCCAGCAGATACACAGCGGGGGAAGAGACCCAGTACTTC.

This clonotype was seen only a few times. The chain links TRBV4-3 to TRBJ2-3; no firm D call. Germline assignment: CDR1 LGHNA and CDR2 YSLEER. The CDR3 length is 14 residues. The V gene lost 7 bases and the J gene lost 4 bases, with 15 bases spanning the gap. CDR3 DNA: TGCGCCAGCAAAGAAAGTCCCCGCTCAGATACGCAGTATTTT. This encodes CASKESPRSDTQYF.

In its sample, this clonotype was seen a few times. This rearrangement joins TRBV29-1 to TRBJ2-5; TRBD2 aligns across 8 bases. In germline, CDR1 is SQVTM, CDR2 ANQGSEA. J lost 6 bases, V lost 5 bases, and 11 bases had no gene match. The CDR3 totals 14 residues. The CDR3 coding sequence is TGCAGCGTTTCTCTAGCGGGCGTAGAAAAGACCCAGTACTTC. Residues: CSVSLAGVEKTQYF.

In its sample, this clonotype was seen many times. The J gene is TRBJ2-7, the V gene TRBV7-2; D is unclear. The germline V and J ends were trimmed by 5 bases and 6 bases, with 8 bases remaining between them. Germline V gene data show CDR1 as SGHTA and CDR2 as FQGNSA. The CDR3 sequence is 11 residues long. The CDR3 DNA sequence: TGTGCCAGCAGCCTGAGCAGCGAGCAGTACTTC. It encodes CASSLSSEQYF.

There are many counts of this clonotype. This chain uses TRBV15 with TRBJ2-7, with unresolved D. The ends were cut back, 4 bases at V and 0 bases at J, with 7 bases in the middle. The CDR3 has 13 amino acids. CDR1 LNHNV and CDR2 YYDKDF come from the germline V gene (reference sequence). CDR3 sequence (DNA): TGTGCCACCAGCATTCACAGCTCCTACGAGCAGTACTTC. It encodes CATSIHSSYEQYF.

About this clonotype: Here the CDR3 omits its conserved ending phenylalanine or tryptophan, so a read error is the likely source. The CDR3, as DNA: TGCGCCAGCAGCCCCTCGCAGGGGGGGATTTCACCCCTCCACTTG. Amino acids: CASSPSQGGISPLHL. The V and J genes are TRBV5-1 and TRBJ1-6; TRBD1 matches at 7 bases. The length of the CDR3 is 15 residues. Germline V gives CDR1 SGHRS, CDR2 YFSETQ. J gave up 9 bases and V 4 bases, and 10 bases lay outside the gene matches.

This clonotype occurred a few times. The V and J genes are TRBV28 and TRBJ1-2; 7 bases fit TRBD1. CDR1 and CDR2 (germline): MDHEN, SYDVKM. The length of the CDR3 is 13 residues. With V trimmed by 3 bases and J by 7 bases, 5 bases remained unmatched. The CDR3 loop reads CASSFRGRGGYTF. CDR3 DNA: TGTGCCAGCAGTTTTAGGGGGCGAGGTGGCTACACCTTC.

The sample holds a few counts of this clonotype. The V call is TRBV7-2, the J call TRBJ2-7; D is unclear. CDR1 and CDR2 from the germline V gene are SGHTA and FQGNSA. Trimming removed 1 base from V and 4 bases from J, with 14 bases in between. The CDR3 runs to 15 residues. The CDR3 spells CASSLGADLLYEQYF. CDR3 in DNA: TGTGCCAGCAGCTTAGGGGCGGATTTACTTTACGAGCAGTACTTC.

This clonotype was picked up a small number of times. The chain couples TRBV7-8 to TRBJ1-2; D uncertain. CDR1 is SGHVS, CDR2 FQNEAQ, per germline. The CDR3 length is 15 residues. V was cut by 5 bases and J by 4 bases, with 17 bases left in between. CDR3 DNA sequence: TGTGCCAGCAGCCCAGCCTCCTTGGGTGGCTATGGCTACACCTTC. Encoded protein: CASSPASLGGYGYTF.

The J gene is TRBJ2-4, the V gene TRBV7-2, with 7 bases fitting TRBD2. This CDR3 comprises 16 residues. Germline V lookup: CDR1 SGHTA, CDR2 FQGNSA. V trimming: 1 base; J trimming: 13 bases; junction bases outside the gene matches: 16. In DNA form, the CDR3 reads TGTGCCAGCAGCTTAGGTAGCGGGCTGGGGGTCAATGAGCAGTACTTC. It is translated as CASSLGSGLGVNEQYF.

As to this clonotype: One end of the junction is discordant with germline, which a read error may explain. This chain joins TRBV20-1 and TRBJ2-3, with D possibly being TRBD1 (5 bases). The CDR3 consists of 14 residues. The germline V gene has CDR1 DFQATT and CDR2 SNEGSKA (reference sequence). CDR3 loop: CSAKMTVSTGTQYF. The CDR3 coding sequence is TGCAGTGCTAAAATGACAGTTAGCACAGGTACGCAGTATTTT.

The chain employs TRBV7-6 and TRBJ1-1; 7 bases match TRBD1. The CDR3 spans 15 residues. Germline trimming cut 4 bases from V and 2 bases from J; bases unmatched to any gene: 7. Germline CDR1 reads SGHVS; CDR2 reads FNYEAQ. As DNA, the CDR3 is TGTGCCAGCAGCTCACCACAGGGGTTAAACACTGAAGCTTTCTTT. This encodes CASSSPQGLNTEAFF. The complete variable domain, with remaining parts taken from reference TRBV7-6 and TRBJ1-1, reads GAGVSQSPRYKVTKRGQDVALRCDPISGHVSLYWYRQALGQGPEFLTYFNYEAQQDKSGLPNDRFSAERPEGSISTLTIQRTEQRDSAMYRCASSSPQGLNTEAFFGQGTRLTVV.

The chain couples TRBV5-1 to TRBJ1-1; D is unclear. Germline CDR1 SGHRS, CDR2 YFSETQ. V lost 7 bases, J lost 0 bases, and 7 bases lay in between. This CDR3 spans 12 amino acids. CDR3 region: CASSAVNTEAFF. The CDR3 bases are TGCGCCAGCTCGGCGGTGAACACTGAAGCTTTCTTT.

This clonotype has only a few counts. The chain is built from TRBV5-8 and TRBJ2-1; D ambiguous. CDR3 length equals 14 residues. The V gene's germline CDR1 is SGHTS and CDR2 YDEGEE. V was clipped by 2 bases and J by 1 base, with 7 bases between them. CDR3 coding DNA: TGTGCCAGCAGCTTAGGCTATTCCTACAATGAGCAGTTCTTC. Encoded protein: CASSLGYSYNEQFF.

The rearrangement uses TRBV28 and TRBJ1-4, with 9 bases fitting TRBD1. The CDR3 covers 17 residues. V gave up 5 bases and J gave up 4 bases; unmatched junction bases: 11. Germline CDR1 MDHEN, CDR2 SYDVKM. The CDR3 region is CASSPPYRGRNNEKLFF. CDR3 sequence (DNA): TGTGCCAGCAGTCCACCTTACAGGGGGCGGAATAATGAAAAACTGTTTTTT.

This clonotype has only a few counts. As DNA, the CDR3 is TGCAGCGTTAAGCAGGGGGCACAAGAGACCCAGTACTTC. Translation: CSVKQGAQETQYF. This chain uses TRBV29-1 with TRBJ2-5, with TRBD1 matching 8 bases. Germline assignment: CDR1 SQVTM and CDR2 ANQGSEA. Germline trimming cut 5 bases from V and 2 bases from J; bases unmatched to any gene: 4. The CDR3 extends over 13 amino acids. The whole variable domain, remainder taken from reference TRBV29-1 and TRBJ2-5, is SAVISQKPSRDICQRGTSLTIQCQVDSQVTMMFWYRQQPGQSLTLIATANQGSEATYESGFVIDKFPISRPNLTFSTLTVSNMSPEDSSIYLCSVKQGAQETQYFGPGTRLLVL.

This clonotype was observed many times. CDR3 DNA sequence: TGTGCCAGCAGCAGGGACCAAGAGACCCAGTACTTC. Its protein product is CASSRDQETQYF. The rearrangement links TRBV6-5 to TRBJ2-5, with TRBD1 as a possible D gene (5 bases). Germline CDR1 reads MNHEY; CDR2 reads SVGAGI. CDR3 length equals 12 residues. V was shortened by 6 bases and J by 0 bases, with 5 bases between the two germline ends.

This clonotype was seen once. The chain combines TRBV10-3 with TRBJ1-1; D is perhaps TRBD1 (6 bases). This CDR3 has 13 residues. V dropped 8 bases and J dropped 5 bases, with 15 bases sitting between them. Per germline, CDR1 ENHRY and CDR2 SYGVKD. For the CDR3, the DNA is TGTGCCATCCAACAGGGTGGCGGGACTGAAGCTTTCTTT. It is translated as CAIQQGGGTEAFF.

A note on this clonotype: A much bigger clone sits one base away, suggesting this may be a read error. The chain employs TRBV29-1 and TRBJ2-5, with 8 bases aligning to TRBD1. This CDR3 is 15 amino acids long. CDR1 SQVTM and CDR2 ANQGSEA come from the germline V gene. V trimming: 5 bases; J trimming: 1 base; junction bases outside the gene matches: 9. CDR3 residues: CSVHPNRGSQETQYF. The CDR3 DNA is TGCAGCGTTCACCCTAACAGGGGGAGCCAAGAGACCCAGTACTTC.

Only a few counts were recorded for this clonotype. V usage is TRBV29-1 and J usage is TRBJ1-2; D not resolved. Germline-derived CDR1 and CDR2 are SQVTM and ANQGSEA. This CDR3 is built from 13 residues. Trimming cost V 3 bases and J 4 bases, with 12 bases left between them. In DNA, the CDR3 is TGCAGCGTTGAGTCGAGTAGACCCTATGGCTACACCTTC. It is translated as CSVESSRPYGYTF.